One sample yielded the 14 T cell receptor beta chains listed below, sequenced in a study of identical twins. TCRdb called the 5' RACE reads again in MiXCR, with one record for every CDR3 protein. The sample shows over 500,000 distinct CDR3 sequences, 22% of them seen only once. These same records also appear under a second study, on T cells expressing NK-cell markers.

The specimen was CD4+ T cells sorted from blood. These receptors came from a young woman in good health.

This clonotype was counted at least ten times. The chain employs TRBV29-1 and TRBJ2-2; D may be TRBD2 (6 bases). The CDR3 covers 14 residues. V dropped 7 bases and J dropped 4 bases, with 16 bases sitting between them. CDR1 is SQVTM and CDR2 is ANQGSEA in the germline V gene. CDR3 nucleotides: TGCAGCGGGCGGGATTCAGGACTCACCGGGGAGCTGTTTTTT. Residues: CSGRDSGLTGELFF.

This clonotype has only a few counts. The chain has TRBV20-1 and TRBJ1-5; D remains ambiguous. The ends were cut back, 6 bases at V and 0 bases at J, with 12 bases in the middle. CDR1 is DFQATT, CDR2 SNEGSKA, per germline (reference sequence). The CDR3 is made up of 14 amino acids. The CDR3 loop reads CSAHPELSNQPQHF. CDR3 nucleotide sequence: TGCAGTGCCCATCCAGAGCTTAGCAATCAGCCCCAGCATTTT.

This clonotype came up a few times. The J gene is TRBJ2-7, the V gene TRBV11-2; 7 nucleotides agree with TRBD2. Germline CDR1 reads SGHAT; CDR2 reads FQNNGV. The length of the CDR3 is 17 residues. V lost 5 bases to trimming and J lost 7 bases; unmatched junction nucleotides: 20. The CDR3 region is CASSPWGSGRTQREQYF. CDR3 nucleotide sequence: TGTGCCAGCAGCCCGTGGGGGTCCGGGAGGACGCAGAGGGAGCAGTACTTC.

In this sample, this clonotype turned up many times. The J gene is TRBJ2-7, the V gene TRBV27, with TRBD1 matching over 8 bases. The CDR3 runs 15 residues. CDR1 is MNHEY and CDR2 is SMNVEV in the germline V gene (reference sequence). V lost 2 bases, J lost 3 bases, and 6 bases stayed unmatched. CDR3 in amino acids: CASSLRTGLNYEQYF. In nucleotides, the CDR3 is TGTGCCAGCAGTTTAAGGACAGGGTTAAACTACGAGCAGTACTTC.

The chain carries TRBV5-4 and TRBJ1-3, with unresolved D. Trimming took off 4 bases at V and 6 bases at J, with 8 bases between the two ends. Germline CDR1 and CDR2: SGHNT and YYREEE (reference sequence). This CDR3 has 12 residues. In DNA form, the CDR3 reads TGTGCCAGCAGCACCGACACAAACACCATATATTTT. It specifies CASSTDTNTIYF.

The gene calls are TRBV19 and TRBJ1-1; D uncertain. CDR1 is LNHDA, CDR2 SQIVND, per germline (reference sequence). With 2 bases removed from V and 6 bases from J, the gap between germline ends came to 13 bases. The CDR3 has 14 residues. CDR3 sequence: CASSITAGVAEAFF. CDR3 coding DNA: TGTGCCAGTAGTATAACGGCCGGGGTCGCTGAAGCTTTCTTT.

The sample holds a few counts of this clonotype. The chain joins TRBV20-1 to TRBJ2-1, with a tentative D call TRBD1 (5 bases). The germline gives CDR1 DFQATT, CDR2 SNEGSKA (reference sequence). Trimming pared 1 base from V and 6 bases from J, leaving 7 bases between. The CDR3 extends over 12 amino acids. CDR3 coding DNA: TGCAGTGCTAGAGGGGGCGTCAATGAGCAGTTCTTC. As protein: CSARGGVNEQFF.

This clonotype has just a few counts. For the CDR3, the DNA is TGTGCCAGCAGCGACCCGGGGCCCCAGCATTTT. Translating gives CASSDPGPQHF. This chain connects TRBV7-9 to TRBJ1-5, with D unclear. Between the trimmed V and J ends, which lost 5 bases and 9 bases, there was a span of 8 bases. In germline, CDR1 is SEHNR, CDR2 FQNEAQ (reference sequence). The CDR3 is made up of 11 amino acids.

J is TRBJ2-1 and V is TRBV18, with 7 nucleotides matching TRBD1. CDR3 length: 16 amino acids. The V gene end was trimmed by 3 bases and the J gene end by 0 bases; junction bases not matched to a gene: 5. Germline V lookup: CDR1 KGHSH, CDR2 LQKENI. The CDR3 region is CASSPAGTASYNEQFF. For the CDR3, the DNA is TGTGCCAGCTCACCGGCCGGGACAGCCTCCTACAATGAGCAGTTCTTC.

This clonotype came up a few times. The CDR3 bases are TGCGCCAGCAGCACCCTGACTAGCGGGAGCACAGATACGCAGTATTTT. The encoded protein is CASSTLTSGSTDTQYF. V usage is TRBV5-1 and J usage is TRBJ2-3; 10 nucleotides line up with TRBD2. The CDR3 is made up of 16 amino acids. Looked up from germline, CDR1 is SGHRS and CDR2 is YFSETQ. The V gene end was trimmed by 4 bases and the J gene end by 0 bases; junction bases not matched to a gene: 5. The whole variable domain, filled in from reference TRBV5-1 and TRBJ2-3, reads KAGVTQTPRYLIKTRGQQVTLSCSPISGHRSVSWYQQTPGQGLQFLFEYFSETQRNKGNFPGRFSGRQFSNSRSEMNVSTLELGDSALYLCASSTLTSGSTDTQYFGPGTRLTVL.

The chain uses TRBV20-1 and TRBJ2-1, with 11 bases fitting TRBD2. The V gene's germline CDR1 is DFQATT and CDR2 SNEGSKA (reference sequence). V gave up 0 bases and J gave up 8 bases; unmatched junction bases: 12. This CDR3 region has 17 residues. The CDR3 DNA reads TGCAGTGCTAGAGATCCGTTAGCGGGAGGGTCGCCCCATGAGCAGTTCTTC. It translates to CSARDPLAGGSPHEQFF.

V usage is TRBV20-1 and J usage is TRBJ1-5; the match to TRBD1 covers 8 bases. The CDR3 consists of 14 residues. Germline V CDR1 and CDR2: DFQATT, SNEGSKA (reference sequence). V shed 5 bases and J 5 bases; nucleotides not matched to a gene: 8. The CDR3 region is CSAGRGQADQPQHF. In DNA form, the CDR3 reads TGCAGTGCTGGCAGGGGGCAAGCAGATCAGCCCCAGCATTTT.

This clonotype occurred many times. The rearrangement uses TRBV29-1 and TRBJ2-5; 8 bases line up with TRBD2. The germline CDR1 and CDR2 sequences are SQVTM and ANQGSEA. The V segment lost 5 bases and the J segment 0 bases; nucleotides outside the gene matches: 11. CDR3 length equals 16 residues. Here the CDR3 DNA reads TGCAGCGTTTTAGGCATAGCGGGACCTTACCAAGAGACCCAGTACTTC. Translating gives CSVLGIAGPYQETQYF.

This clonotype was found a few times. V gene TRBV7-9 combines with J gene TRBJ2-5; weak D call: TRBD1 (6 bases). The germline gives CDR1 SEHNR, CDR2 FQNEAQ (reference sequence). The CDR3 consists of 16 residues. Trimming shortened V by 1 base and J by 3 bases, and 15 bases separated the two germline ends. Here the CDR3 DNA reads TGTGCCAGCAGCTTAGATGTCGGGCAGGGGAAAGAGACCCAGTACTTC. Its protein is CASSLDVGQGKETQYF.